Each of the 14 T cell receptor beta chains below was sequenced from the same sample in a study of glioma-infiltrating T cells after dendritic cell vaccination (TCRdb year 2016). Library generation was performed with the immunoSEQ multiplex PCR assay. TCRdb provides this immuneACCESS table in a form limited to in-frame rearrangements. Some clones are lacking; in checked studies, under half of them reflect an unresolved V gene, and why the rest are absent is not known. This sample holds 85,000 to 100,000 clones; approximately 78% were observed only once. The ten largest clones represent approximately 2% of the sample. What the time point label conveys for this sample: after dendritic cell vaccination, including at tumor progression/relapse. Here the sequenced sample was blood, taken after dendritic cell vaccination. These receptor sequences come from a human donor with glioblastoma.

The chain is built from TRBV7-9 and TRBJ2-1; 7 bases are a match to TRBD1. Germline CDR1 SEHNR, CDR2 FQNEAQ (reference sequence). CDR3 length: 16 amino acids. Losses at the gene ends were 8 bases for V and 0 bases for J; bases not matched to a gene: 10. CDR3 protein: CASHILQGSSYNEQFF. CDR3 nucleotides: TGTGCCAGCCACATTTTACAGGGGAGCTCCTACAATGAGCAGTTCTTC. Based on the CDR3 plus reference TRBV7-9 and TRBJ2-1, the full variable domain is DTGVSQNPRHKITKRGQNVTFRCDPISEHNRLYWYRQTLGQGPEFLTYFQNEAQLEKSRLLSDRFSAERPKGSFSTLEIQRTEQGDSAMYLCASHILQGSSYNEQFFGPGTRLTVL.

This chain connects TRBV5-1 to TRBJ2-2; D perhaps matches TRBD1 (6 bases). CDR3 length: 14 residues. Trimming left V 5 bases short and J 2 bases short, with 10 bases between. The germline gives CDR1 SGHRS, CDR2 YFSETQ. The chain's CDR3 is CASRQQGNTGELFF. The CDR3 coding sequence is TGCGCCAGCAGACAACAGGGTAACACCGGGGAGCTGTTTTTT.

This clone was observed a few times. V and J are TRBV11-2 and TRBJ1-2, with 7 nucleotides matching TRBD1. The CDR3 contains 13 residues. Germline V gives CDR1 SGHAT, CDR2 FQNNGV. V trimming: 5 bases; J trimming: 3 bases; junction bases outside the gene matches: 3. CDR3: CASSPGQDYGYTF. The CDR3 DNA is TGTGCCAGCAGCCCAGGACAGGACTATGGCTACACCTTC.

The chain has TRBV29-1 and TRBJ1-1, with D possibly matching TRBD1 (5 bases). Germline V gene lookup returns CDR1 SQVTM and CDR2 ANQGSEA. The CDR3 is 14 residues long. V was trimmed by 6 bases and J by 4 bases, leaving 18 bases between them. CDR3 region: CSVSPPRGSTEAFF. The CDR3, as DNA: TGCAGCGTATCTCCCCCAAGGGGCAGCACTGAAGCTTTCTTT.

The chain carries TRBV30 and TRBJ2-7, with 11 bases fitting TRBD1. The trim removed 0 bases at V and 7 bases at J, leaving 5 bases unmatched. The CDR3 contains 14 residues. Germline V CDR1 and CDR2: GTSNPN, SVGIG (reference sequence). The DNA for the CDR3 is TGTGCCTGGAGTGTAACCGGGACAGGGGGGGAGCAGTACGTC. Amino acids: CAWSVTGTGGEQYV.

The V and J genes are TRBV7-9 and TRBJ2-3; 8 bases are a match to TRBD2. The V segment lost 5 bases and the J segment 2 bases; nucleotides outside the gene matches: 9. The germline V gene has CDR1 SEHNR and CDR2 FQNEAQ (reference sequence). This CDR3 region has 16 residues. The CDR3 bases are TGTGCCAGCAGCACACCCGGGACTAGATTCACAGATACGCAGTATTTT. Protein product: CASSTPGTRFTDTQYF.

A few counts support this clone. V and J are TRBV9 and TRBJ2-1; TRBD2 matches at 7 bases. Per germline, CDR1 SGDLS and CDR2 YYNGEE. The CDR3 covers 14 residues. Trimming removed 0 bases from V and 7 bases from J; junction bases left unmatched: 4. DNA of the CDR3: TGTGCCAGCAGCGTAGCACTAGCGACGAATGAGCAGTTCTTC. Amino acids: CASSVALATNEQFF.

The V gene is TRBV6-1, the J gene TRBJ1-1; the D gene is possibly TRBD1 (5 bases). Germline loops: CDR1 MNHNS, CDR2 SASEGT. The CDR3 has 11 residues. The V end was cut by 5 bases, the J end by 9 bases, with 10 bases between. The CDR3 bases are TGTGCCAGCAGTACAGGCCTACAAGCTTTCTTT. Its translation: CASSTGLQAFF.

The chain carries TRBV19 and TRBJ2-5; a possible D gene is TRBD2 (6 bases). The J call is uncertain, as TRBJ2-7 better fits the DNA end. This CDR3 is built from 15 residues. Germline CDR1 reads LNHDA; CDR2 reads SQIVND (reference sequence). CDR3 in DNA: TGTGCCAGTACCAGCGGGCGGGGTGATACCTACGAGCAGTACTTC. This sequence encodes CASTSGRGDTYEQYF.

This sequence joins TRBV5-1 and TRBJ1-4; D is ambiguous. This CDR3 region has 15 residues. Germline loops: CDR1 SGHRS, CDR2 YFSETQ. Trimming stripped 1 base from V and 0 bases from J, with 7 bases between. The CDR3 loop is CASSLMGATNEKLFF. The CDR3 DNA sequence: TGCGCCAGCAGCTTGATGGGCGCAACTAATGAAAAACTGTTTTTT.

This clone has a handful of counts. The chain combines TRBV18 with TRBJ1-1; no firm D call. This CDR3 is 13 amino acids long. Trimming shortened V by 0 bases and J by 7 bases, and 9 bases separated the two germline ends. Germline lookup yields CDR1 KGHSH and CDR2 LQKENI. This CDR3 reads CASSPPSVGEAFF. The CDR3 region has the DNA TGTGCCAGCTCACCACCGAGCGTCGGTGAAGCTTTCTTT.

This chain links TRBV9 with TRBJ2-5; D gene uncertain. Germline V gives CDR1 SGDLS, CDR2 YYNGEE. The ends were cut back, 3 bases at V and 7 bases at J, with 10 bases in the middle. This CDR3 has 12 amino acids. CDR3 region: CASSGAYGTQYF. The CDR3 DNA is TGTGCCAGCAGCGGGGCATATGGGACCCAGTACTTC.

The chain combines TRBV7-9 with TRBJ1-5, with D perhaps matching TRBD1 (5 bases). This CDR3 contains 14 residues. Trimming shortened V by 5 bases and J by 6 bases, and 14 bases separated the two germline ends. CDR1 is SEHNR, CDR2 FQNEAQ, per germline (reference sequence). The CDR3 region has the DNA TGTGCCAGCAGCCGGGGGACTATTTTTCAGCCCCAGCATTTT. It encodes CASSRGTIFQPQHF.

V gene TRBV7-2 combines with J gene TRBJ2-7, with D uncertain. Trimming took off 1 base at V and 2 bases at J, with 12 bases between the two ends. Germline V gene lookup returns CDR1 SGHTA and CDR2 FQGNSA. There are 15 residues in the CDR3. The CDR3 region is CASSLDSLSPYEQYF. Here the CDR3 DNA reads TGTGCCAGCAGCTTAGACAGTCTCAGCCCCTACGAGCAGTACTTC.